Presented here are 19 T cell receptor beta chains from one specimen sequenced in a study of CD8 T cells in Susac syndrome. Random hexamers primed reverse transcription of roughly 0.45 to 1 ug RNA. TCRdb re-called the immunoSEQ multiplex PCR reads through MiXCR, storing one row per CDR3 protein. The sample gives approximately 190,000 distinct CDR3 sequences, around 93% of which show up once; approximately 0.16% is in the top ten. The sequenced sample was CD8+ T cells from PBMCs. Every receptor here comes from a human donor with Susac syndrome.

The rearrangement joins TRBV27 to TRBJ1-6; possibly TRBD1 for D (5 bases). The germline gives CDR1 MNHEY, CDR2 SMNVEV (reference sequence). The CDR3 has 18 residues. Trimming took off 3 bases at V and 17 bases at J, with 32 bases between the two ends. CDR3 bases: TGTGCCAGCAGTTTCTATCACGCTTCTCCAAGACAGAGCCCATCATTCCACTTT. Translation: CASSFYHASPRQSPSFHF.

This chain joins TRBV9 and TRBJ2-4; TRBD2 matches 7 bases. V shed 0 bases and J 6 bases; nucleotides not matched to a gene: 9. In germline, CDR1 is SGDLS, CDR2 YYNGEE. CDR3 size: 16 residues. The CDR3 here is CASSVVGGGSGNIQYF. Here the CDR3 DNA reads TGTGCCAGCAGCGTAGTGGGTGGCGGGAGCGGAAACATTCAGTACTTC.

The genes are TRBV19 and TRBJ1-5; a weak D match, TRBD1 (5 bases). V lost 5 bases and J 3 bases, leaving 11 bases between the germline ends. The CDR3 has 14 amino acids. The germline gives CDR1 LNHDA, CDR2 SQIVND (reference sequence). The CDR3 nucleotides are TGTGCCAGTAGTCACGGGACCCCCAATCAGCCCCAGCATTTT. Its translation is CASSHGTPNQPQHF.

CDR3 sequence: CASSGGVDTEAFF. CDR3 sequence (DNA): TGTGCCAGCAGCGGAGGGGTGGACACTGAAGCTTTCTTT. V usage is TRBV9 and J usage is TRBJ1-1, with D possibly TRBD1 on 5 matching bases. CDR3 length: 13 residues. Germline V gene sequence: CDR1 SGDLS, CDR2 YYNGEE. V dropped 3 bases and J dropped 3 bases, with 9 bases sitting between them.

The CDR3 DNA reads TGCAGTGCTAGAGATTCCCAGGGGGCGCGCGACGAGCAGTACTTC. Its protein product is CSARDSQGARDEQYF. This chain connects TRBV20-1 to TRBJ2-7, with TRBD1 matching over 8 bases. The junction had 9 bases not matched to a gene; V was cut back by 0 bases and J by 5 bases. Germline V CDR1 and CDR2: DFQATT, SNEGSKA (reference sequence). The CDR3 totals 15 residues.

The CDR3 DNA reads TGTGCCAGCAGGGAGACAGCAGACTCCTACGAGCAGTACTTC. It specifies CASRETADSYEQYF. The chain combines TRBV12-3 or TRBV12-4 with TRBJ2-7, with D possibly TRBD1 on 5 matching bases. The CDR3 extends over 14 amino acids. The V and J ends lost 6 bases and 0 bases respectively, with 12 bases between them.

The rearrangement uses TRBV21-1 and TRBJ2-4; the DNA was not compared with TRBD1, the D call given in the table. TRBV21-1 is shown as a pseudogene. CDR3 length: 14 residues. CDR3 sequence: CASSLDRGRDIQYF. As DNA, the CDR3 is TGTGCCAGCAGCCTGGACAGGGGAAGGGACATTCAGTACTTC.

This clonotype occurred once. The chain combines TRBV19 with TRBJ1-1, with unresolved D. The CDR3 extends over 13 amino acids. The ends were cut back, 8 bases at V and 3 bases at J, with 13 bases in the middle. CDR1 and CDR2 from the germline V gene are LNHDA and SQIVND (reference sequence). The CDR3: CASSFDTYTEAFF. The CDR3 DNA reads TGTGCCAGTTCCTTCGACACCTACACTGAAGCTTTCTTT.

This rearrangement joins TRBV3-1 to TRBJ2-7, with D possibly matching TRBD1 (6 bases). V was pared by 4 bases and J by 2 bases, with 24 bases between. Germline CDR1 reads LGHDT; CDR2 reads YNNKEL (reference sequence). The CDR3 sequence is 18 residues long. The CDR3 spells CASSLSHSNQGIAYEQYF. For the CDR3, the DNA is TGTGCCAGCAGCCTGTCCCATTCGAATCAGGGGATCGCCTACGAGCAGTACTTC.

This clonotype has just one count. The chain is built from TRBV20-1 and TRBJ1-1; no clear D. The CDR3 extends over 12 amino acids. The germline V gene has CDR1 DFQATT and CDR2 SNEGSKA (reference sequence). The V end lost 1 base, the J end lost 5 bases, and 8 bases lay between the germline ends. The CDR3 loop reads CSARAGFTEAFF. The DNA for the CDR3 is TGCAGTGCTAGAGCGGGTTTTACTGAAGCTTTCTTT.

The chain is built from TRBV5-1 and TRBJ1-5; D gene ambiguous. Germline V CDR1 and CDR2: SGHRS, YFSETQ. CDR3 length: 16 amino acids. The germline V and J ends were trimmed by 3 bases and 6 bases, with 19 bases remaining between them. The CDR3 loop reads CASSSPPGPGSQPQHF. In nucleotides, the CDR3 is TGCGCCAGCAGCTCCCCACCGGGTCCTGGGAGTCAGCCCCAGCATTTT.

The sample holds one count of this clonotype. The chain is built from TRBV30 and TRBJ1-6; 7 bases line up with TRBD1. Per germline, CDR1 GTSNPN and CDR2 SVGIG (reference sequence). The CDR3 runs to 16 residues. With 2 bases clipped from V and 2 bases from J, the junction kept 6 bases outside the gene matches. The CDR3 nucleotides read TGTGCCTGGAGTTCCGACAGGGTCCCCTATAATTCACCCCTCCACTTT. Translating gives CAWSSDRVPYNSPLHF.

The chain links TRBV29-1 to TRBJ1-1; 7 bases fit TRBD1. This CDR3 is 16 amino acids long. CDR1 and CDR2 (germline): SQVTM, ANQGSEA. Trimming took 5 bases from V and 3 from J; bases not matched to a gene: 15. The CDR3 is CSVRSLMTGRYTEAFF. The DNA of the CDR3 is TGCAGCGTTCGTAGCCTGATGACAGGGCGGTACACTGAAGCTTTCTTT.

The chain carries TRBV4-2 and TRBJ2-1; TRBD2 aligns across 7 bases. Trimming removed 1 base from V and 6 bases from J; junction bases left unmatched: 6. The CDR3 sequence is 15 residues long. CDR1 is LGHNA and CDR2 is YNFKEQ in the germline V gene. The CDR3 reads CASSQGPGGPNEQFF. The DNA of the CDR3 is TGTGCCAGCAGCCAAGGTCCGGGAGGTCCCAATGAGCAGTTCTTC.

The J gene is TRBJ2-3, the V gene TRBV10-3, with D unresolved. Per germline, CDR1 ENHRY and CDR2 SYGVKD. The CDR3 has 13 residues. V lost 3 bases, J lost 4 bases, and 8 bases lay in between. The CDR3 nucleotides are TGTGCCATCAGTGAAGGGATCTCAGATACGCAGTATTTT. Translating it yields CAISEGISDTQYF.

J is TRBJ2-7 and V is TRBV5-6; D may be TRBD1 or TRBD2 (5 bases each). The CDR3 extends over 15 amino acids. Trimming removed 4 bases at V and 5 bases at J, with 19 bases between. Germline loops: CDR1 SGHDT, CDR2 YYEEEE. CDR3 residues: CASSPQGARGDEQYF. CDR3 nucleotide sequence: TGTGCCAGCAGCCCCCAAGGGGCTCGGGGTGACGAGCAGTACTTC.

This chain uses TRBV30 with TRBJ2-6; D gene uncertain. Trimming shortened V by 0 bases and J by 1 base, and 4 bases separated the two germline ends. The CDR3 totals 14 residues. Germline CDR1 and CDR2: GTSNPN and SVGIG (reference sequence). In DNA, the CDR3 is TGTGCCTGGAGTGTAGGTTCTGGGGCCAACGTCCTGACTTTC. It yields the protein CAWSVGSGANVLTF. Full variable domain (outside the CDR3, taken from reference TRBV30 and TRBJ2-6): SQTIHQWPATLVQPVGSPLSLECTVEGTSNPNLYWYRQAAGRGLQLLFYSVGIGQISSEVPQNLSASRPQDRQFILSSKKLLLSDSGFYLCAWSVGSGANVLTFGAGSRLTVL.

This chain links TRBV28 with TRBJ2-5; TRBD2 agrees at 7 bases. V shed 8 bases and J 0 bases; nucleotides not matched to a gene: 6. CDR3 length: 14 residues. The V gene's germline CDR1 is MDHEN and CDR2 SYDVKM. CDR3 sequence reads: CASWAGRNQETQYF. The DNA of the CDR3 is TGTGCCAGCTGGGCCGGGAGGAACCAAGAGACCCAGTACTTC.

The V gene is TRBV5-6, the J gene TRBJ2-7; D not resolved. Germline V gives CDR1 SGHDT, CDR2 YYEEEE. The V gene lost 1 base and the J gene lost 5 bases, with 7 bases spanning the gap. The CDR3 runs 12 residues. The CDR3 nucleotides are TGTGCCAGCAGCTTGACCCCCCACGAGCAGTACTTC. Translation: CASSLTPHEQYF.